This T cell receptor beta chain was identified during a study of blood T cells in healthy people across ages. About the study: Per two T cells, about one barcoded beta molecule was captured through template switching. Study results and limitations: Naive T cell percentage by flow cytometry tracked strongly with beta diversity. Getting older went along with TCR beta diversity per million T cells dropping roughly linearly.

CDR1 SGHDT and CDR2 YYEEEE come from the germline V gene. The CDR3 sequence is 16 residues long. Trimming stripped 1 base from V and 1 base from J, with 12 bases between. Donors were systemically healthy Caucasian individuals from Russia aged roughly 6 to 100 years. Details on this clonotype: What it recognizes is unknown.

Primers used in a second PCR of roughly 6 to 12 cycles were a sample-barcoded 5' primer and a J-beta primer mix. TCRdb reanalysed the 5' RACE reads using MiXCR and keeps one entry per CDR3 protein. The sample shows over 600,000 distinct CDR3 sequences, approximately 40% of them seen only once. The rearrangement joins TRBV5-6 to TRBJ1-5; D not certain. The sample comprised blood. The TCR originated in a man at least 80 years old in good health. Written as DNA, the CDR3 is TGTGCCAGCAGCTTGCGTACAGACCTAAGCAATCAGCCCCAGCATTTT. It encodes CASSLRTDLSNQPQHF.